These 20 T cell receptor beta chains were sequenced from one sample in a study of control samples from healthy donors and cancer patients (dated by TCRdb to 2019 to 2021). Libraries were built with the immunoSEQ multiplex PCR assay. This immuneACCESS table, as held by TCRdb, lists in-frame sequences with V and J called but not all clones. Of the missing ones, under half trace to an unresolved V gene in checked studies; the others have no known cause. The sample table shows 260,000 or so clones, and roughly 82% are seen once. The ten largest make up 13% of the sample. Sequencing was performed on PBMCs. Receptors were obtained from a woman aged 55-75 years with lung cancer.

There are a few counts of this clone. V gene TRBV3-1 (or the pseudogene TRBV3-2) combines with J gene TRBJ1-3, with a possible D match to TRBD1 (6 bases). Germline V CDR1 and CDR2: LGHDT, YNNKEL (reference sequence). The length of the CDR3 is 15 residues. Trimming took off 5 bases at V and 8 bases at J, with 19 bases between the two ends. The CDR3 is CASSETDSRRDTIYF. For the CDR3, the DNA is TGTGCCAGCAGCGAAACGGACAGCCGGCGTGACACCATATATTTT.

This clone occurred once. The chain has TRBV6-1 and TRBJ1-1, with TRBD1 matching 9 bases. Germline V gene lookup returns CDR1 MNHNS and CDR2 SASEGT. The CDR3 runs to 16 residues. V was clipped by 2 bases and J by 4 bases; unmatched bases: 8. CDR3 sequence reads: CASSEFPPDRGTEAFF. For the CDR3, the DNA is TGTGCCAGCAGTGAATTCCCTCCGGACAGGGGCACTGAAGCTTTCTTT.

This clone was detected only once. The chain is built from TRBV12-3 or TRBV12-4 and TRBJ1-1; D possibly corresponds to TRBD1 (5 bases). The CDR3 runs to 13 residues. Trimming left V 2 bases short and J 6 bases short, with 10 bases between. The CDR3 protein is CASSLNRRSEAFF. Written as DNA, the CDR3 is TGTGCCAGCAGTTTAAACAGGCGGTCTGAAGCTTTCTTT.

The chain couples TRBV5-1 to TRBJ2-5; 9 bases map to TRBD1. Germline CDR1 SGHRS, CDR2 YFSETQ. V shed 7 bases, J shed 5 bases, and the junction held 6 bases outside the gene matches. The CDR3 contains 13 residues. The CDR3 DNA reads TGCGCCAGCGTGGGACAGGGAGGGGAGACCCAGTACTTC. Protein product: CASVGQGGETQYF.

The genes are TRBV5-1 and TRBJ1-1; TRBD1 agrees at 8 bases. Looked up from germline, CDR1 is SGHRS and CDR2 is YFSETQ. The CDR3 contains 14 residues. Unmatched junction bases numbered 4, after V lost 1 base and J lost 5 bases. The CDR3 here is CASSLQGAQTEAFF. Here the CDR3 DNA reads TGCGCCAGCAGCTTGCAGGGGGCGCAAACTGAAGCTTTCTTT.

The chain carries TRBV27 and TRBJ2-1, with D hard to call. Trimming shortened V by 0 bases and J by 4 bases, and 4 bases separated the two germline ends. Germline CDR1 is MNHEY and CDR2 is SMNVEV (reference sequence). The CDR3 runs to 13 residues. The CDR3 is CASSLSRYNEQFF. CDR3 DNA sequence: TGTGCCAGCAGTTTATCGAGGTACAATGAGCAGTTCTTC.

V gene TRBV19 combines with J gene TRBJ1-6; D might be TRBD1 (6 bases). Germline loops: CDR1 LNHDA, CDR2 SQIVND (reference sequence). The CDR3 extends over 13 amino acids. V lost 9 bases to trimming and J lost 3 bases, with 9 bases between them. CDR3 in DNA: TGTGCCAGCCGGGACATCTATAATTCACCCCTCCACTTT. This codes for CASRDIYNSPLHF.

The chain recombines TRBV15 with TRBJ2-7; 10 bases are a match to TRBD2. Germline assignment: CDR1 LNHNV and CDR2 YYDKDF (reference sequence). The CDR3 covers 14 residues. Trimming removed 5 bases from V and 3 bases from J; junction bases left unmatched: 4. DNA for the CDR3: TGTGCCACCAGCTCTCGGACTAGCGGCTACGAGCAGTACTTC. It encodes CATSSRTSGYEQYF.

This clone was observed a few times. The chain is built from TRBV6-5 and TRBJ1-1; TRBD1 aligns across 7 bases. CDR3 size: 14 residues. Germline loops: CDR1 MNHEY, CDR2 SVGAGI. V shed 4 bases, J shed 3 bases, and the junction held 5 bases outside the gene matches. The CDR3 region is CASSFHQGDTEAFF. In DNA form, the CDR3 reads TGTGCCAGCAGTTTCCACCAGGGGGACACTGAAGCTTTCTTT.

This rearrangement joins TRBV11-2 to TRBJ2-5; the D is unclear. Germline CDR1 and CDR2: SGHAT and FQNNGV. The CDR3 runs 13 residues. V shed 2 bases and J shed 5 bases, with 9 bases lying between them. The CDR3 protein is CASSLWAGETQYF. CDR3 nucleotide sequence: TGTGCCAGCAGCTTATGGGCTGGGGAGACCCAGTACTTC.

This chain links TRBV18 with TRBJ2-3; D may match TRBD1 or TRBD2 (5 bases each). The CDR3 is 15 residues long. The V end lost 4 bases, the J end lost 6 bases, and 17 bases lay between the germline ends. Looked up from germline, CDR1 is KGHSH and CDR2 is LQKENI. The CDR3, as DNA: TGTGCCAGCTCACGTGACAGTCCCACGGGGGATACGCAGTATTTT. Its protein product is CASSRDSPTGDTQYF.

The gene calls are TRBV2 and TRBJ2-5; TRBD1 matches 9 bases. V lost 6 bases, J lost 5 bases, and 10 bases stayed unmatched. From germline, CDR1 is SNHLY and CDR2 FYNNEI. The CDR3 sequence is 15 residues long. Here the CDR3 DNA reads TGTGCCAGCAGGGCATCACAGGGGGCTGGGGAGACCCAGTACTTC. Translation: CASRASQGAGETQYF.

This clone occurred a few times. V usage is TRBV2 and J usage is TRBJ1-6, with D possibly being TRBD1 (6 bases). Per germline, CDR1 SNHLY and CDR2 FYNNEI. The CDR3 runs 14 residues. The germline V and J ends were trimmed by 4 bases and 8 bases, with 12 bases remaining between them. CDR3 DNA: TGTGCCAGCAGTGTGGAGGGGACATATTCACCCCTCCACTTT. Translated: CASSVEGTYSPLHF.

This clone was seen once. This chain uses TRBV18 with TRBJ1-6, with D perhaps matching TRBD1 (5 bases). The V and J ends lost 6 bases and 7 bases respectively, with 19 bases between them. Germline V gene lookup returns CDR1 KGHSH and CDR2 LQKENI. This CDR3 has 16 amino acids. In DNA, the CDR3 is TGTGCCAGCTCCCCTAGCCCAAGGGAGGGGAATTCACCCCTCCACTTT. It codes for CASSPSPREGNSPLHF.

V usage is TRBV11-2 and J usage is TRBJ2-7, with D perhaps TRBD1 (6 bases). This CDR3 has 13 residues. CDR1 and CDR2 from the germline V gene are SGHAT and FQNNGV. V lost 0 bases and J lost 6, with 9 bases in between. The CDR3 bases are TGTGCCAGCAGCTTAGATCAGGGGTTCGAGCAGTACTTC. Amino acid sequence: CASSLDQGFEQYF.

The gene calls are TRBV4-1 and TRBJ2-5, with 8 bases fitting TRBD2. The junction had 4 bases not matched to a gene; V was cut back by 2 bases and J by 2 bases. This CDR3 has 15 amino acids. Germline lookup yields CDR1 MGHRA and CDR2 YSYEKL. The CDR3 bases are TGCGCCAGCAGCCAATTACGGGGGGGACAAGAGACCCAGTACTTC. Encoded protein: CASSQLRGGQETQYF.

This rearrangement joins TRBV9 to TRBJ2-3, with 8 bases identical to TRBD2. The germline V gene has CDR1 SGDLS and CDR2 YYNGEE. Germline trimming cut 0 bases from V and 1 base from J; bases unmatched to any gene: 1. The CDR3 has 15 amino acids. Written as DNA, the CDR3 is TGTGCCAGCAGCGTAGGTAGCGGGGGCACAGATACGCAGTATTTT. Its translation is CASSVGSGGTDTQYF.

The genes are TRBV6-1 and TRBJ2-7; D remains ambiguous. The ends were cut back, 3 bases at V and 4 bases at J, with 4 bases in the middle. The CDR3 length is 11 residues. Germline CDR1 and CDR2: MNHNS and SASEGT. Here the CDR3 reads CASSDRYEQYF. CDR3 nucleotides: TGTGCCAGCAGTGACCGGTACGAGCAGTACTTC.

The V and J genes are TRBV18 and TRBJ1-2, with a possible D match to TRBD1 (5 bases). From germline, CDR1 is KGHSH and CDR2 LQKENI. The length of the CDR3 is 13 residues. The V and J ends lost 1 base and 6 bases respectively, with 9 bases between them. The chain's CDR3 is CASSPLPGDGYTF. The CDR3 bases are TGTGCCAGCTCACCACTGCCGGGGGATGGCTACACCTTC. The complete variable domain, with remaining parts taken from reference TRBV18 and TRBJ1-2, reads NAGVMQNPRHLVRRRGQEARLRCSPMKGHSHVYWYRQLPEEGLKFMVYLQKENIIDESGMPKERFSAEFPKEGPSILRIQQVVRGDSAAYFCASSPLPGDGYTFGSGTRLTVV.

The chain couples TRBV7-9 to TRBJ2-1, with TRBD1 matching 9 bases. CDR3 length equals 14 residues. The junction had 1 base not matched to a gene; V was cut back by 1 base and J by 6 bases. The germline V gene has CDR1 SEHNR and CDR2 FQNEAQ (reference sequence). DNA for the CDR3: TGTGCCAGCAGCTTAGGGACAGGGGTCAATGAGCAGTTCTTC. Residues: CASSLGTGVNEQFF.